The clone carrying this T cell receptor (beta chain) was seen at least ten times. Germline loops: CDR1 SNHLY, CDR2 FYNNEI. The CDR3 loop spans 14 amino acids. V was cut by 6 bases and J by 4 bases, with 15 bases left in between. The data originate from a study of molecular identifiers for immune sequencing clone quantification. TCRdb itself ran the PCR reads through MiXCR, one entry per CDR3 protein. The repertoire holds about 320,000 distinct CDR3 sequences, roughly 23% seen once, with approximately 0.74% in the top ten. The receptor was derived from a human donor in good health. Some libraries in this study had Jurkat cell RNA spiked in. The chain combines TRBV2 with TRBJ1-1; a possible D gene is TRBD1 (6 bases). The sequenced material came from naive CD8+ T cells from blood, with Jurkat cell RNA spiked in. Subset denoted: FACS-sorted CD8+CD4-CCR7+CD45RA+ naive T cells. CDR3 in amino acids: CASREQGYGTEAFF. DNA of the CDR3: TGTGCCAGCAGGGAACAGGGTTATGGCACTGAAGCTTTCTTT.